The sequence of this T cell receptor (beta chain) was determined in a study of blood T cell repertoires in COVID-19. At the level of the study: Sites across the United States, Italy and Spain contributed samples from acute and convalescent COVID-19. The cDNA or gDNA used as material had been derived from T cells, B-cell-depleted T cells, or PBMCs.

Per the original data handling: Amplification of reference gene primers provided the estimated nucleated cell counts. Generated by immunoSEQ multiplex PCR, the TCRdb table keeps only in-frame clones and is missing some. That table furnishes V, J and clone size, whereas the DNA furnished D and trimming. The table lists roughly 250,000 clones, roughly 91% of them singletons. With 5 bases clipped from V and 2 bases from J, the junction kept 6 bases outside the gene matches. Germline loops: CDR1 GTSNPN, CDR2 SVGIG (reference sequence). The length of the CDR3 is 13 residues. The clonotype was recovered from a young man with acute or convalescent COVID-19. The sample consisted of peripheral blood. V is TRBV30 and J is TRBJ2-7, with 7 nucleotides matching TRBD1. In DNA form, the CDR3 reads TGTGCCTGGTTGAACAGGGGACCCTACGAGCAGTACTTC. This gives the protein CAWLNRGPYEQYF.